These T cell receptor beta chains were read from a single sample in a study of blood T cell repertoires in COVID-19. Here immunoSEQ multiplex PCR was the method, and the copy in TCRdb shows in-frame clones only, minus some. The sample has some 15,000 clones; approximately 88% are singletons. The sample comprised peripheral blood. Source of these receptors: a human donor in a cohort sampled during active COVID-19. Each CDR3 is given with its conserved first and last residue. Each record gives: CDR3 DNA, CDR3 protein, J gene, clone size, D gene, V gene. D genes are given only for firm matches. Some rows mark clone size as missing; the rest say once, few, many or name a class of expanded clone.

TGTGCCAGCAGAGCCACAGGGGGCGGGCGTGGCTACACCTTC | CASRATGGGRGYTF | TRBJ1-2 | NA | TRBD1 | TRBV28
TGCAGCGTACGAGCGGGGGGACTTAATGAGCAGTTCTTC | CSVRAGGLNEQFF | TRBJ2-1 | NA | TRBD2 | TRBV29-1
TGTGCCAGCACCAGGGATGTCTATGGCTACACCTTC | CASTRDVYGYTF | TRBJ1-2 | once | NA | TRBV2
TGTGCCAGTAGTATGATCGGCCAGGGGTCTTTCTACGAGCAGTACTTC | CASSMIGQGSFYEQYF | TRBJ2-7 | NA | NA | TRBV19
TGTGCCAGCAGCCCCTTTAGCTCCTCGAACACTGAAGCTTTCTTT | CASSPFSSSNTEAFF | TRBJ1-1 | NA | NA | TRBV4-2
TGCGCCAGCAGCCACCTACAGGGAGAGGGGACCCAGTACTTC | CASSHLQGEGTQYF | TRBJ2-5 | NA | NA | TRBV5-1
TGCGCCAGCAGCTTGGTCACTAGCCATAGCACAGATACGCAGTATTTT | CASSLVTSHSTDTQYF | TRBJ2-3 | NA | NA | TRBV5-1
TGTGCCAGCACAAAAAGGGGGTTAAACACTGAAGCTTTCTTT | CASTKRGLNTEAFF | TRBJ1-1 | few | NA | TRBV13
TGTGCCAGCAGTTGGGGCTATAGCTCTGGAAACACCATATATTTT | CASSWGYSSGNTIYF | TRBJ1-3 | once | NA | TRBV6-2/TRBV6-3
TGTGCCAGCCTACAGGGGGTCACTGGAAACACCATATATTTT | CASLQGVTGNTIYF | TRBJ1-3 | NA | TRBD1 | TRBV6-5
TGTGCCAGCAGCGTAACGGGACAGACTGAAGCTTTCTTT | CASSVTGQTEAFF | TRBJ1-1 | NA | TRBD1 | TRBV9
TGTGCCAGCAGCTTGGCCTTCCCGGGACAGGGGGCGGATGGCTACACCTTC | CASSLAFPGQGADGYTF | TRBJ1-2 | NA | TRBD1 | TRBV5-6
TGTGCCAGCAGCTTAGTTGACAGGGCCCAAGAGACCCAGTACTTC | CASSLVDRAQETQYF | TRBJ2-5 | NA | TRBD1 | TRBV7-2
TGTGCCAGCACGATAGACAGGGGGCCTTCACCCCTCCACTTT | CASTIDRGPSPLHF | TRBJ1-6 | NA | TRBD1 | TRBV2
TGTGCCAGCAGTTTAGCGGGGGGGACCGGGGAGCTGTTTTTT | CASSLAGGTGELFF | TRBJ2-2 | once | TRBD2 | TRBV6-2/TRBV6-3
TGTGCCAGCAGTGACATAGAGCTAGGGAACACTGAAGCTTTCTTT | CASSDIELGNTEAFF | TRBJ1-1 | NA | NA | TRBV2
TGCGCCAGCAGCGTGCGGGATCTGCAGGGGGGCTACAATGAGCAGTTCTTC | CASSVRDLQGGYNEQFF | TRBJ2-1 | NA | NA | TRBV4-1
TGTGCCAGCAGGAACCAGGGAACCTATAATTCACCCCTCCACTTT | CASRNQGTYNSPLHF | TRBJ1-6 | NA | NA | TRBV3-1/TRBV3-2
TGCGCCAGCAGCCAAGCCCCCCGAGGGGGGGCTACTAATGAAAAACTGTTTTTT | CASSQAPRGGATNEKLFF | TRBJ1-4 | NA | NA | TRBV4-3
TGTGCCAGCAGGCTCGGGAGACATAGCAATCAGCCCCAGCATTTT | CASRLGRHSNQPQHF | TRBJ1-5 | NA | NA | TRBV6-5
TGTGCCAGCAGCGTCCTCAGGGGAGCCTATGGCTACACCTTC | CASSVLRGAYGYTF | TRBJ1-2 | NA | NA | TRBV12-1
TGTGCCAGCACCAGGGGGGACTATAATTCACCCCTCCACTTT | CASTRGDYNSPLHF | TRBJ1-6 | NA | TRBD1 | TRBV28
TGTGCCACCACCGGGGGGGGTCCCTACAATGAGCAGTTCTTC | CATTGGGPYNEQFF | TRBJ2-1 | NA | TRBD2 | TRBV28
TGTGCCAGCAGCACTGCCGTGAATGGCTACACCTTC | CASSTAVNGYTF | TRBJ1-2 | NA | NA | TRBV9
TGTGCCAGCAGCCAAGACTTCGACGGGAATCAGCCCCAGCATTTT | CASSQDFDGNQPQHF | TRBJ1-5 | NA | NA | TRBV3-1/TRBV3-2
TGTGCCAGCAGCCAAGGATTAGTACGGGACAGGTTTAATGAAAAACTGTTTTTT | CASSQGLVRDRFNEKLFF | TRBJ1-4 | NA | TRBD1 | TRBV3-1/TRBV3-2
TGTGCCAGCAGCTCCCGTCCAGGTGCCTCCTACGAGCAGTACTTC | CASSSRPGASYEQYF | TRBJ2-7 | NA | NA | TRBV5-6
TGTGCCAGCAGCTCCCGGGGGAGCAATCAGCCCCAGCATTTT | CASSSRGSNQPQHF | TRBJ1-5 | NA | NA | TRBV5-6
TGCGCCAGCAGCTTGGGGGGACAGGTAATCGAGACCCAGTACTTC | CASSLGGQVIETQYF | TRBJ2-5 | NA | TRBD1 | TRBV5-1
TGTGCCAGCAGCTTAGCGGGGGCCCTGAACTATGGCTACACCTTC | CASSLAGALNYGYTF | TRBJ1-2 | NA | NA | TRBV7-2
TGTGCCAGCAGTTTCTACCGGGACAGGGGGTCTCCCGAGCAGTACTTC | CASSFYRDRGSPEQYF | TRBJ2-7 | NA | TRBD1 | TRBV28
TGTGCCAGTAGTCTGCGGACGGACTATAGCAATCAGCCCCAGCATTTT | CASSLRTDYSNQPQHF | TRBJ1-5 | NA | NA | TRBV19
TGTGCCAGCAGCCAAGAACTAGCGGGCAGCTACAATGAGCAGTTCTTC | CASSQELAGSYNEQFF | TRBJ2-1 | once | TRBD2 | TRBV3-1/TRBV3-2
TGTGCCAGCAGTAATACCGGGACTAGCGGCGAGCAGTACTTC | CASSNTGTSGEQYF | TRBJ2-7 | few | TRBD2 | TRBV6-5
TGTGCCAGCAGCTTTTGGCTAGCGGGGGGCGGGAGCTCCTACGAGCAGTACTTC | CASSFWLAGGGSSYEQYF | TRBJ2-7 | NA | TRBD2 | TRBV5-6
TGTGCCAGCAGCCGGGTCGGGACAGATACGCAGTATTTT | CASSRVGTDTQYF | TRBJ2-3 | NA | NA | TRBV14
TGCAGCGTCGCCCCGACAGGGGGTGGCTACGAGCAGTACTTC | CSVAPTGGGYEQYF | TRBJ2-7 | NA | TRBD1 | TRBV29-1
TGCGCCAGCAGCCAAGATCGAAACAGGGCCATGAACACTGAAGCTTTCTTT | CASSQDRNRAMNTEAFF | TRBJ1-1 | NA | NA | TRBV4-3
TGCGCCAGCAGCCAAGATGACGGGATATCGGGGAATGAGCAGTTCTTC | CASSQDDGISGNEQFF | TRBJ2-1 | once | NA | TRBV4-3
TGTGCCAGCAGCCAAGGGCGGGGGCGCGGCTACACCTTC | CASSQGRGRGYTF | TRBJ1-2 | NA | NA | TRBV3-1/TRBV3-2
TGTGCCATCAGTGAAAGAGGGCAAGGTGAAAAACTGTTTTTT | CAISERGQGEKLFF | TRBJ1-4 | NA | NA | TRBV10-3
TGTGCCAGCAGCTTCCTGACAGGCCCAGGGGAAAAACTGTTTTTT | CASSFLTGPGEKLFF | TRBJ1-4 | NA | NA | TRBV5-4
TGTGCAAGTCGCACCCGGGACAGAACAATGAACACTGAAGCTTTCTTT | CASRTRDRTMNTEAFF | TRBJ1-1 | NA | NA | TRBV12-2
TGTGCCAGCAGCTTGACGGGACTAGCGGGGGATCAAGAGACCCAGTACTTC | CASSLTGLAGDQETQYF | TRBJ2-5 | NA | TRBD2 | TRBV5-4
TGTGCCACCAGTGCTAATACAGGGGGCGGTGAAAAACTGTTTTTT | CATSANTGGGEKLFF | TRBJ1-4 | NA | TRBD1 | TRBV24-1
TGTGCCAGCAGCTGGGGGGGGGCGAGCACCGGGGAGCTGTTTTTT | CASSWGGASTGELFF | TRBJ2-2 | NA | NA | TRBV5-4
TGTGCCAGCAGCCCGGGACTAGGGGAGACCCAGTACTTC | CASSPGLGETQYF | TRBJ2-5 | NA | TRBD2 | TRBV7-8
TGTGCCAGTAGCCCTACCGCAGGGGGCTCCTACGAGCAGTACTTC | CASSPTAGGSYEQYF | TRBJ2-7 | NA | TRBD1 | TRBV19
TGTGCCAGCAGCCAAGATTGGACGACTAGCGGGGGGGCCGATGAGCAGTTCTTC | CASSQDWTTSGGADEQFF | TRBJ2-1 | NA | TRBD2 | TRBV3-1/TRBV3-2
TGTGCCAGCAGCTTTGACAGGGCTGGAAACACCATATATTTT | CASSFDRAGNTIYF | TRBJ1-3 | NA | TRBD1 | TRBV28
TGTGCCAGCAGCTTCAGGGGTAGCACAGATACGCAGTATTTT | CASSFRGSTDTQYF | TRBJ2-3 | NA | NA | TRBV9